The 17 T cell receptor beta chains listed next were all sequenced from one sample in a study of blood T cell repertoires in COVID-19. Method: immunoSEQ multiplex PCR; TCRdb's copy keeps in-frame clones and lacks some. The sample yields 90,000 to 110,000 clones, approximately 82% seen once. Sequencing input: peripheral blood. The source is a woman over 75 with active or convalescent COVID-19.

The CDR3 loop is CASSGGPRDLKFF. In nucleotides, the CDR3 is TGTGCCAGCAGTGGGGGCCCTCGCGATTTGAAGTTCTTC. The chain combines TRBV2 with TRBJ2-1, with D possibly TRBD1 on 5 matching bases. Germline V gene data show CDR1 as SNHLY and CDR2 as FYNNEI. V shed 4 bases and J shed 14 bases, with 18 bases lying between them. The CDR3 consists of 13 residues. The whole variable domain, filled in from reference TRBV2 and TRBJ2-1, reads EPEVTQTPSHQVTQMGQEVILRCVPISNHLYFYWYRQILGQKVEFLVSFYNNEISEKSEIFDDQFSVERPDGSNFTLKIRSTKLEDSAMYFCASSGGPRDLKFFGPGTRLTVL.

CDR3: CAWRMSGRYEQYF. DNA of the CDR3: TGTGCCTGGAGGATGAGCGGGAGGTACGAGCAGTACTTC. This rearrangement joins TRBV30 to TRBJ2-7; 9 positions match TRBD2. Germline assignment: CDR1 GTSNPN and CDR2 SVGIG (reference sequence). J gave up 4 bases and V 3 bases, and 4 bases lay outside the gene matches. The CDR3 is 13 amino acids.

This chain links TRBV28 with TRBJ1-1; D possibly corresponds to TRBD1 (6 bases). The CDR3 loop spans 13 amino acids. V was pared by 6 bases and J by 2 bases, with 10 bases between. Per germline, CDR1 MDHEN and CDR2 SYDVKM. The CDR3 nucleotides read TGTGCCAGCAGAAAACAGGGTAACACTGAAGCTTTCTTT. Translation: CASRKQGNTEAFF.

The CDR3, as DNA: TGTGCCAGCAGCTTTCCCGGACTAGCGGTCGGCGAGCAGTACTTC. Its translation: CASSFPGLAVGEQYF. The rearrangement joins TRBV5-4 to TRBJ2-7; TRBD2 matches 10 bases. With 2 bases clipped from V and 6 bases from J, the junction kept 8 bases outside the gene matches. From germline, CDR1 is SGHNT and CDR2 YYREEE (reference sequence). The CDR3 totals 15 residues.

The chain uses TRBV11-1 and TRBJ2-7; TRBD2 aligns across 7 bases. The CDR3 is 16 amino acids. The junction had 12 bases not matched to a gene; V was cut back by 5 bases and J by 2 bases. The germline V gene has CDR1 SGHAT and CDR2 FQDESV (reference sequence). CDR3 sequence reads: CASSRILADIPYEQYF. The CDR3 DNA follows: TGTGCCAGCAGCCGGATTCTAGCGGACATTCCCTACGAGCAGTACTTC. The variable domain in full, with the rest retrieved from reference TRBV11-1 and TRBJ2-7, is EAEVAQSPRYKITEKSQAVAFWCDPISGHATLYWYRQILGQGPELLVQFQDESVVDDSQLPKDRFSAERLKGVDSTLKIQPAELGDSAMYLCASSRILADIPYEQYFGPGTRLTVT.

This rearrangement joins TRBV30 to TRBJ2-7; possible D gene TRBD2, 6 bases. CDR1 GTSNPN and CDR2 SVGIG come from the germline V gene (reference sequence). Trimming left V 0 bases short and J 2 bases short, with 11 bases between. There are 14 residues in the CDR3. Here the CDR3 DNA reads TGTGCCTGGAGTGTGATAGGGACTCCCTACGAGCAGTACTTC. Translating it yields CAWSVIGTPYEQYF.

J is TRBJ2-1 and V is TRBV24-1, with 8 bases matching TRBD1. CDR1 is KGHDR, CDR2 SFDVKD, per germline. The CDR3 has 15 residues. The J segment lost 6 bases and the V segment lost 9 bases, leaving 12 bases of the junction unmatched. CDR3 coding DNA: TGTGCCACCGGATACAACAGGGGGTCCGTCAATGAGCAGTTCTTC. Protein: CATGYNRGSVNEQFF.

This clone was seen a single time. This chain connects TRBV28 to TRBJ2-7; 7 bases are a match to TRBD2. The ends lost 7 bases at V and 3 bases at J; junction bases unmatched: 12. This CDR3 is 15 amino acids long. Looked up from germline, CDR1 is MDHEN and CDR2 is SYDVKM. CDR3 region: CASTLGASGDYEQYF. CDR3 coding DNA: TGTGCCAGCACCTTAGGGGCTAGCGGAGACTACGAGCAGTACTTC.

The gene calls are TRBV6-5 and TRBJ1-1; 7 positions match TRBD1. V was pared by 5 bases and J by 6 bases, with 6 bases of the junction left unmatched. Germline CDR1 reads MNHEY; CDR2 reads SVGAGI. This CDR3 is built from 13 residues. The CDR3 nucleotides read TGTGCCAGCAGTCTCGACAGGGACCCTGAAGCTTTCTTT. Encoded protein: CASSLDRDPEAFF.

The rearrangement links TRBV5-1 to TRBJ2-7; 7 bases agree with TRBD2. The CDR3 length is 15 residues. V shed 2 bases, J shed 2 bases, and the junction held 7 bases outside the gene matches. Germline assignment: CDR1 SGHRS and CDR2 YFSETQ. For the CDR3, the DNA is TGCGCCAGCAGCTTCGAACCTAGCGGCCCCTACGAGCAGTACTTC. Its translation is CASSFEPSGPYEQYF.

The V and J genes are TRBV19 and TRBJ1-4, with a weak D call TRBD1 (5 bases). V lost 3 bases, J lost 8 bases, and 16 bases lay in between. Germline V lookup: CDR1 LNHDA, CDR2 SQIVND (reference sequence). This CDR3 spans 15 amino acids. The CDR3 reads CASSIPGWEQEKLFF. The CDR3 DNA reads TGTGCCAGTAGTATTCCAGGGTGGGAACAAGAAAAACTGTTTTTT. The full variable domain, in which reference TRBV19 and TRBJ1-4 provide the parts outside the CDR3, is DGGITQSPKYLFRKEGQNVTLSCEQNLNHDAMYWYRQDPGQGLRLIYYSQIVNDFQKGDIAEGYSVSREKKESFPLTVTSAQKNPTAFYLCASSIPGWEQEKLFFGSGTQLSVL.

The rearrangement joins TRBV28 to TRBJ2-3; maybe TRBD1 (8 bases). V was trimmed by 7 bases and J by 7 bases, leaving 33 bases between them. CDR1 and CDR2 from the germline V gene are MDHEN and SYDVKM. This CDR3 region has 19 residues. CDR3 bases: TGTGCCAGCACCGTATCGGGGAGCGGGACAGGCTATAGGATGAATACGCAGTATTTT. It encodes CASTVSGSGTGYRMNTQYF.

This chain connects TRBV27 to TRBJ2-2, with D maybe TRBD2 (6 bases). V dropped 8 bases and J dropped 6 bases, with 13 bases sitting between them. The CDR3 is 13 amino acids. Germline assignment: CDR1 MNHEY and CDR2 SMNVEV (reference sequence). The CDR3 DNA reads TGTGCCAGCCGACCCGCGGGATCCGGGGAGCTGTTTTTT. Residues: CASRPAGSGELFF.

This chain links TRBV7-2 with TRBJ2-1; 7 nucleotides match TRBD2. J lost 0 bases, V lost 3 bases, and 11 bases had no gene match. Germline assignment: CDR1 SGHTA and CDR2 FQGNSA. The CDR3 extends over 18 amino acids. CDR3 in amino acids: CASSFLRRGSFSYNEQFF. DNA of the CDR3: TGTGCCAGCAGCTTTCTTAGGCGCGGGAGTTTCTCCTACAATGAGCAGTTCTTC. The whole variable domain, remainder taken from reference TRBV7-2 and TRBJ2-1, is GAGVSQSPSNKVTEKGKDVELRCDPISGHTALYWYRQSLGQGLEFLIYFQGNSAPDKSGLPSDRFSAERTGGSVSTLTIQRTQQEDSAVYLCASSFLRRGSFSYNEQFFGPGTRLTVL.

The chain recombines TRBV19 with TRBJ1-1; D is ambiguous. Trimming cost V 5 bases and J 0 bases, with 10 bases left between them. This CDR3 spans 14 amino acids. Germline V gene data show CDR1 as LNHDA and CDR2 as SQIVND (reference sequence). Written as DNA, the CDR3 is TGTGCCAGTAGTTTGAGACGGGTGAACACTGAAGCTTTCTTT. Its protein product is CASSLRRVNTEAFF.

The V call is TRBV28, the J call TRBJ2-6; TRBD2 might be the D (6 bases). This CDR3 spans 15 amino acids. Germline V gene sequence: CDR1 MDHEN, CDR2 SYDVKM. The germline V and J ends were trimmed by 7 bases and 2 bases, with 12 bases remaining between them. CDR3 sequence reads: CASISGEAGANVLTF. The CDR3 DNA is TGTGCCAGCATCTCGGGAGAGGCTGGGGCCAACGTCCTGACTTTC.

V and J are TRBV3-1 (or the pseudogene TRBV3-2) and TRBJ2-5; TRBD2 aligns across 8 bases. Germline CDR1 LGHDT, CDR2 YNNKEL (reference sequence). V was clipped by 0 bases and J by 0 bases; unmatched bases: 3. The CDR3 spans 16 residues. CDR3 in amino acids: CASSQDETSDQETQYF. The CDR3 DNA follows: TGTGCCAGCAGCCAAGATGAGACTAGCGACCAAGAGACCCAGTACTTC.